This TCR beta chain was recovered during a study of response to subunit inactivated influenza vaccine. TCRdb ran MiXCR on the RT-PCR reads and lists one entry per CDR3 protein. Of approximately 700,000 distinct CDR3 sequences listed, 15% to 18% are singletons. Looked up from germline, CDR1 is SGHDT and CDR2 is YYEEEE. The CDR3 totals 13 residues. Trimming took 4 bases from V and 7 from J, leaving 15 bases between them. The rearrangement joins TRBV5-6 to TRBJ2-7; the D gene is possibly TRBD2 (6 bases). The sample was PBMCs from blood, taken 11 to 12 days after vaccination. The TCR comes from a man aged 50-60 years who received an inactivated influenza vaccine. CDR3 protein: CASSTGPGGEQYF. The CDR3 region has the DNA TGTGCCAGCAGCACCGGACCAGGAGGGGAGCAGTACTTC.